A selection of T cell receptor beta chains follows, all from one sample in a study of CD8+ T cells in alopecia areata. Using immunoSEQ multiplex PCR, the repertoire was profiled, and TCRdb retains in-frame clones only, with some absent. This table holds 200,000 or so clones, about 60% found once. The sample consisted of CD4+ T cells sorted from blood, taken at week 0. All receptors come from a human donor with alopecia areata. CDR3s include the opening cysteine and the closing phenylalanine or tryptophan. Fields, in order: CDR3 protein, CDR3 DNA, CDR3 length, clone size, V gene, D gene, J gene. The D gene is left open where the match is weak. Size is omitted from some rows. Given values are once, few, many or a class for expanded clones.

cdr3_aa: CSAKVQETQYF; cdr3_nt: TGCAGTGCTAAGGTACAAGAGACCCAGTACTTC; cdr3_length: 11; clone_size: NA; v_call: TRBV20-1; d_call: NA; j_call: TRBJ2-5
cdr3_aa: CAWSRDRNTQYF; cdr3_nt: TGTGCCTGGAGTCGTGACCGAAATACGCAGTATTTT; cdr3_length: 12; clone_size: NA; v_call: TRBV30; d_call: NA; j_call: TRBJ2-3
cdr3_aa: CAWTRTASYEQYF; cdr3_nt: TGTGCCTGGACTAGGACGGCCTCCTACGAGCAGTACTTC; cdr3_length: 13; clone_size: NA; v_call: TRBV30; d_call: NA; j_call: TRBJ2-7
cdr3_aa: CATSRPGGRVIYNEQFF; cdr3_nt: TGTGCCACCAGCAGACCCGGGGGGAGGGTGATCTACAATGAGCAGTTCTTC; cdr3_length: 17; clone_size: NA; v_call: TRBV15; d_call: TRBD2; j_call: TRBJ2-1
cdr3_aa: CSVRGQGSNQPQHF; cdr3_nt: TGCAGCGTCCGAGGACAGGGGAGCAATCAGCCCCAGCATTTT; cdr3_length: 14; clone_size: NA; v_call: TRBV29-1; d_call: TRBD1; j_call: TRBJ1-5
cdr3_aa: CASAEGTSIITGELFF; cdr3_nt: TGTGCCAGCGCGGAAGGGACTAGCATTATCACCGGGGAGCTGTTTTTT; cdr3_length: 16; clone_size: NA; v_call: TRBV7-6; d_call: TRBD2; j_call: TRBJ2-2
cdr3_aa: CASSFAAGGIQETQYF; cdr3_nt: TGTGCCAGCAGCTTTGCGGCGGGAGGGATACAAGAGACCCAGTACTTC; cdr3_length: 16; clone_size: NA; v_call: TRBV7-8; d_call: TRBD2; j_call: TRBJ2-5
cdr3_aa: CSVNQGMFGEKLFF; cdr3_nt: TGCAGCGTTAATCAGGGGATGTTTGGAGAAAAACTGTTTTTT; cdr3_length: 14; clone_size: NA; v_call: TRBV29-1; d_call: NA; j_call: TRBJ1-4
cdr3_aa: CASKLAGEGDTQYF; cdr3_nt: TGTGCCAGCAAACTAGCGGGGGAGGGAGATACGCAGTATTTT; cdr3_length: 14; clone_size: many; v_call: TRBV2; d_call: TRBD2; j_call: TRBJ2-3
cdr3_aa: CASSSRSSGRTEQFF; cdr3_nt: TGTGCCAGCAGCTCCCGGAGTAGCGGGAGAACTGAGCAGTTCTTC; cdr3_length: 15; clone_size: NA; v_call: TRBV7-2; d_call: TRBD2; j_call: TRBJ2-1
cdr3_aa: CASSLGGQGRYEQYF; cdr3_nt: TGTGCCAGCAGCTTAGGCGGACAGGGGCGGTACGAGCAGTACTTC; cdr3_length: 15; clone_size: NA; v_call: TRBV7-3; d_call: TRBD1; j_call: TRBJ2-7
cdr3_aa: CASSRGTAGLVQETQYF; cdr3_nt: TGCGCCAGCAGCCGCGGGACAGCTGGACTGGTCCAAGAGACCCAGTACTTC; cdr3_length: 17; clone_size: once; v_call: TRBV4-1; d_call: NA; j_call: TRBJ2-5
cdr3_aa: CASSFRNRDTVYEQYF; cdr3_nt: TGTGCCAGCAGTTTTCGGAACCGGGACACAGTCTACGAGCAGTACTTC; cdr3_length: 16; clone_size: few; v_call: TRBV6-5; d_call: NA; j_call: TRBJ2-7
cdr3_aa: CASRMGLAKNIQYF; cdr3_nt: TGTGCCAGCAGGATGGGCTTAGCCAAAAACATTCAGTACTTC; cdr3_length: 14; clone_size: few; v_call: TRBV6-6; d_call: NA; j_call: TRBJ2-4
cdr3_aa: CASSMWVSYGYTF; cdr3_nt: TGTGCCAGTAGTATGTGGGTTAGCTATGGCTACACCTTC; cdr3_length: 13; clone_size: NA; v_call: TRBV19; d_call: NA; j_call: TRBJ1-2
cdr3_aa: CASSLAVAKNIQYF; cdr3_nt: TGTGCCAGCAGCTTAGCTGTAGCCAAAAACATTCAGTACTTC; cdr3_length: 14; clone_size: NA; v_call: TRBV11-3; d_call: NA; j_call: TRBJ2-4
cdr3_aa: CAWSGLGAQNQPQHF; cdr3_nt: TGTGCCTGGAGTGGACTGGGGGCCCAAAATCAGCCCCAGCATTTT; cdr3_length: 15; clone_size: NA; v_call: TRBV30; d_call: NA; j_call: TRBJ1-5
cdr3_aa: CASRTGTGDGYTF; cdr3_nt: TGTGCCAGTAGGACGGGGACAGGGGATGGCTACACCTTC; cdr3_length: 13; clone_size: few; v_call: TRBV19; d_call: TRBD1; j_call: TRBJ1-2
cdr3_aa: CAWSSGMSEKLFF; cdr3_nt: TGTGCCTGGAGTTCTGGGATGAGTGAAAAACTGTTTTTT; cdr3_length: 13; clone_size: NA; v_call: TRBV30; d_call: NA; j_call: TRBJ1-4
cdr3_aa: CASSYYGQENTEAFF; cdr3_nt: TGTGCCAGCAGTTACTACGGGCAGGAGAACACTGAAGCTTTCTTT; cdr3_length: 15; clone_size: NA; v_call: TRBV6-5; d_call: NA; j_call: TRBJ1-1
cdr3_aa: CASSQSGDRLGNTIYF; cdr3_nt: TGCGCCAGCAGTCAATCGGGGGACAGACTTGGAAACACCATATATTTT; cdr3_length: 16; clone_size: few; v_call: TRBV23-1; d_call: TRBD1; j_call: TRBJ1-3
cdr3_aa: CASSHALAGVTDTQYF; cdr3_nt: TGCGCCAGCAGCCACGCACTAGCGGGAGTCACAGATACGCAGTATTTT; cdr3_length: 16; clone_size: few; v_call: TRBV4-1; d_call: TRBD2; j_call: TRBJ2-3
cdr3_aa: CSVGDRGTAKNIQYF; cdr3_nt: TGCAGCGTTGGGGACAGGGGGACGGCCAAAAACATTCAGTACTTC; cdr3_length: 15; clone_size: once; v_call: TRBV29-1; d_call: TRBD1; j_call: TRBJ2-4
cdr3_aa: CASSPGQVAGTF; cdr3_nt: TGTGCCAGCAGCCCCGGGCAGGTGGCCGGCACCTTC; cdr3_length: 12; clone_size: few; v_call: TRBV7-9; d_call: NA; j_call: TRBJ1-2
cdr3_aa: CSVFFQGANTEAFF; cdr3_nt: TGCAGCGTCTTCTTTCAGGGGGCGAACACTGAAGCTTTCTTT; cdr3_length: 14; clone_size: NA; v_call: TRBV29-1; d_call: TRBD1; j_call: TRBJ1-1
cdr3_aa: CAWSLSTGRNLGNQPQHF; cdr3_nt: TGTGCCTGGAGTTTGTCGACAGGAAGAAACCTAGGTAATCAGCCCCAGCATTTT; cdr3_length: 18; clone_size: NA; v_call: TRBV30; d_call: NA; j_call: TRBJ1-5
cdr3_aa: CASSSDRGGWYEQYF; cdr3_nt: TGTGCCAGCAGTTCGGACAGGGGAGGCTGGTACGAGCAGTACTTC; cdr3_length: 15; clone_size: NA; v_call: TRBV2; d_call: TRBD1; j_call: TRBJ2-7
cdr3_aa: CSVEDLPGQGGYF; cdr3_nt: TGCAGCGTTGAAGATCTACCGGGACAGGGCGGGTACTTC; cdr3_length: 13; clone_size: NA; v_call: TRBV29-1; d_call: TRBD1; j_call: TRBJ2-7
cdr3_aa: CAWKTNYEQYF; cdr3_nt: TGTGCCTGGAAAACCAATTACGAGCAGTACTTC; cdr3_length: 11; clone_size: NA; v_call: TRBV30; d_call: NA; j_call: TRBJ2-7
cdr3_aa: CASSLKETQYF; cdr3_nt: TGTGCCAGCAGTCTCAAAGAGACCCAGTACTTC; cdr3_length: 11; clone_size: few; v_call: TRBV2; d_call: NA; j_call: TRBJ2-5
cdr3_aa: CASSETAGYGYTF; cdr3_nt: TGCGCCAGCAGTGAGACCGCCGGGTATGGCTACACCTTC; cdr3_length: 13; clone_size: NA; v_call: TRBV10-2; d_call: NA; j_call: TRBJ1-2
cdr3_aa: CASSGAGQGSTDTQYF; cdr3_nt: TGTGCCAGCAGCGGTGCGGGACAGGGATCCACAGATACGCAGTATTTT; cdr3_length: 16; clone_size: many; v_call: TRBV9; d_call: TRBD1; j_call: TRBJ2-3
cdr3_aa: CSVVRVGTEAFF; cdr3_nt: TGCAGCGTTGTGAGGGTGGGCACTGAAGCTTTCTTT; cdr3_length: 12; clone_size: NA; v_call: TRBV29-1; d_call: NA; j_call: TRBJ1-1
cdr3_aa: CASSILYGGAHNEQFF; cdr3_nt: TGTGCCAGCAGCATTCTCTACGGGGGGGCTCACAATGAGCAGTTCTTC; cdr3_length: 16; clone_size: few; v_call: TRBV27; d_call: TRBD2; j_call: TRBJ2-1